The TCR beta chain under discussion was sequenced for a study of blood T cell repertoires in COVID-19. Profiled with immunoSEQ multiplex PCR; TCRdb holds only in-frame clones, not every one. The sample has around 98,000 clones, roughly 85% seen once. The V and J ends lost 4 bases and 2 bases respectively, with 5 bases between them. Germline CDR1 LGHDT, CDR2 YNNKEL (reference sequence). CDR3 length: 13 amino acids. This clonotype originated in a man in his 70s with acute or convalescent COVID-19. The V call is TRBV3-1 (or the pseudogene TRBV3-2), the J call TRBJ2-2; no reliable D call. The sample consisted of peripheral blood. This CDR3 reads CASSRKNTGELFF. DNA for the CDR3: TGTGCCAGCAGCCGTAAAAACACCGGGGAGCTGTTTTTT.